What follows are 24 T cell receptor beta chains derived from one specimen sequenced in a study of T-cell reconstitution after alpha-beta-depleted transplantation in children. Preparing the TCRbeta library involved the use of unique molecular identifiers. MiXCR, applied by TCRdb to the PCR reads, yields one record per CDR3 protein. Of fewer than 550,000 distinct CDR3 sequences listed, 10% to 12% are singletons. Sequencing used PBMCs, mostly from graft donor cells, obtained 180 days after TCRalphabeta/CD19-depleted stem cell transplant. These TCRs come from a female patient between 2 and 15 years old who had a stem cell transplant for aplastic anemia, so the T cells may come from the graft donor.

This clonotype has ten or more counts. The gene calls are TRBV4-2 and TRBJ1-2; unclear D gene. Germline CDR1 LGHNA, CDR2 YNFKEQ. V shed 1 base and J shed 4 bases, with 10 bases lying between them. This CDR3 has 14 amino acids. The CDR3 DNA reads TGTGCCAGCAGCCAAGGCGACGGGCCCTATGGCTACACCTTC. It specifies CASSQGDGPYGYTF.

This chain's CDR3 is CASRTSGNGELFF. The CDR3 nucleotides are TGTGCCAGCCGGACTAGCGGGAACGGGGAGCTGTTTTTT. The chain uses TRBV6-2 or TRBV6-3 and TRBJ2-2; 12 bases fit TRBD2. CDR1 is MNHEY, CDR2 SVGEGT, per germline. The CDR3 sequence is 13 residues long. V lost 8 bases and J lost 7; bases outside the gene matches: 2.

This clonotype appeared many times. V usage is TRBV7-2 and J usage is TRBJ2-7; D is ambiguous. This CDR3 is 14 amino acids long. The germline gives CDR1 SGHTA, CDR2 FQGNSA. V lost 5 bases and J 0 bases, leaving 11 bases between the germline ends. DNA of the CDR3: TGTGCCAGCAGCCCCCGGTTTGGCTCCTACGAGCAGTACTTC. Protein product: CASSPRFGSYEQYF.

The table lists this clonotype with a few counts. The rearrangement uses TRBV11-2 and TRBJ1-1; 8 bases are a match to TRBD1. Losses at the gene ends were 1 base for V and 4 bases for J; bases not matched to a gene: 8. CDR3 size: 16 residues. The germline CDR1 and CDR2 sequences are SGHAT and FQNNGV. The CDR3, as DNA: TGTGCCAGCAGCTTAGCCCGACAGGGGACGGGCACTGAAGCTTTCTTT. This encodes CASSLARQGTGTEAFF. The full variable domain, completed using reference TRBV11-2 and TRBJ1-1, is EAGVAQSPRYKIIEKRQSVAFWCNPISGHATLYWYQQILGQGPKLLIQFQNNGVVDDSQLPKDRFSAERLKGVDSTLKIQPAKLEDSAVYLCASSLARQGTGTEAFFGQGTRLTVV.

This chain links TRBV20-1 with TRBJ1-1, with 8 bases fitting TRBD1. The CDR3 has 13 amino acids. The V gene end was trimmed by 1 base and the J gene end by 5 bases; junction bases not matched to a gene: 3. The germline V gene has CDR1 DFQATT and CDR2 SNEGSKA (reference sequence). The CDR3 loop reads CSARGRGRTEAFF. In nucleotides, the CDR3 is TGCAGTGCTAGAGGCAGGGGGCGAACTGAAGCTTTCTTT.

This rearrangement joins TRBV28 to TRBJ2-5; D may be TRBD2 (5 bases). The V gene lost 3 bases and the J gene lost 1 base, with 12 bases spanning the gap. The CDR3 length is 15 residues. CDR1 MDHEN and CDR2 SYDVKM come from the germline V gene. CDR3 sequence reads: CASSFAGWVQETQYF. The CDR3 bases are TGTGCCAGCAGTTTCGCGGGTTGGGTCCAAGAGACCCAGTACTTC.

This chain uses TRBV7-8 with TRBJ1-5, with 8 bases matching TRBD1. This CDR3 is built from 15 residues. Germline V gives CDR1 SGHVS, CDR2 FQNEAQ. J lost 3 bases, V lost 5 bases, and 6 bases had no gene match. CDR3 nucleotide sequence: TGTGCCAGCAGCCCGGGGACAGGTTACAATCAGCCCCAGCATTTT. It translates to CASSPGTGYNQPQHF.

This clonotype was seen only a few times. The chain has TRBV7-2 and TRBJ1-4; no clear D gene. The ends were cut back, 4 bases at V and 7 bases at J, with 13 bases in the middle. This CDR3 comprises 14 residues. Germline V lookup: CDR1 SGHTA, CDR2 FQGNSA. CDR3 in DNA: TGTGCCAGCAGCTGGACCCGGGATAGTGAAAAACTGTTTTTT. Translating it yields CASSWTRDSEKLFF.

This clonotype was observed many times. The chain carries TRBV28 and TRBJ2-5; perhaps D is TRBD1 or TRBD2 (6 bases each). Germline V CDR1 and CDR2: MDHEN, SYDVKM. This CDR3 has 15 amino acids. The ends were cut back, 6 bases at V and 4 bases at J, with 18 bases in the middle. The chain's CDR3 is CASSPRGALPETQYF. Here the CDR3 DNA reads TGTGCCAGCAGCCCGAGGGGGGCCCTACCAGAGACCCAGTACTTC.

This clonotype came up a few times. V gene TRBV10-3 combines with J gene TRBJ1-2; TRBD1 agrees at 7 bases. The germline V gene has CDR1 ENHRY and CDR2 SYGVKD. This CDR3 comprises 15 residues. V lost 0 bases to trimming and J lost 7 bases; unmatched junction nucleotides: 8. CDR3 DNA: TGTGCCATCAGTGAGTCAGGGGGCTCTCTTGGTGGCTACACCTTC. Its protein is CAISESGGSLGGYTF.

The chain couples TRBV24-1 to TRBJ2-5, with TRBD1 identical over 9 bases. Germline V lookup: CDR1 KGHDR, CDR2 SFDVKD. The V gene end was trimmed by 4 bases and the J gene end by 2 bases; junction bases not matched to a gene: 7. The CDR3 runs 16 residues. The CDR3 DNA sequence: TGTGCCACCAGTGACCCAAACGGACAGGGGCAAGAGACCCAGTACTTC. This gives the protein CATSDPNGQGQETQYF.

V usage is TRBV4-3 and J usage is TRBJ2-6; D gene ambiguous. The germline gives CDR1 LGHNA, CDR2 YSLEER. Trimming removed 0 bases at V and 2 bases at J, with 5 bases between. The CDR3 covers 15 residues. The CDR3 DNA sequence: TGCGCCAGCAGCCAAGATCGTCCTGGGGCCAACGTCCTGACTTTC. This encodes CASSQDRPGANVLTF.

This clonotype was seen many times. This sequence joins TRBV20-1 and TRBJ1-2, with TRBD1 matching over 8 bases. V was clipped by 5 bases and J by 3 bases; unmatched bases: 2. The CDR3 spans 12 residues. CDR1 is DFQATT, CDR2 SNEGSKA, per germline (reference sequence). CDR3 nucleotides: TGCAGTGCTCCGGGACAGGACTATGGCTACACCTTC. It encodes CSAPGQDYGYTF.

The V and J genes are TRBV6-2 or TRBV6-3 and TRBJ2-1; 9 bases align to TRBD2. CDR1 and CDR2 (germline): MNHEY, SVGEGT. This CDR3 is 17 amino acids long. Unmatched junction bases numbered 8, after V lost 2 bases and J lost 3 bases. In DNA form, the CDR3 reads TGTGCCAGCAGTTACACCGTAGCGGGAGCGGACTACAATGAGCAGTTCTTC. Residues: CASSYTVAGADYNEQFF.

This clonotype showed up just a few times. The chain recombines TRBV20-1 with TRBJ2-5; weak D call: TRBD2 (5 bases). Germline-derived CDR1 and CDR2 are DFQATT and SNEGSKA (reference sequence). The length of the CDR3 is 14 residues. V was shortened by 6 bases and J by 0 bases, with 14 bases between the two germline ends. This CDR3 is CSALAARYQETQYF. The CDR3 DNA follows: TGCAGTGCCCTAGCCGCAAGATACCAAGAGACCCAGTACTTC.

The V and J genes are TRBV11-2 and TRBJ2-2; 10 bases map to TRBD2. V was pared by 5 bases and J by 2 bases, with 20 bases of the junction left unmatched. The CDR3 length is 21 residues. Germline V gene sequence: CDR1 SGHAT, CDR2 FQNNGV. DNA for the CDR3: TGTGCCAGCAGCCCCGGACTAGCGGACACCTCCATCATAACTAACACCGGGGAGCTGTTTTTT. Translation gives CASSPGLADTSIITNTGELFF.

A word on this clonotype: A much more abundant neighbour one base away suggests this may be a read error. This chain joins TRBV28 and TRBJ2-5; 8 bases are shared with TRBD2. The CDR3 runs to 16 residues. CDR1 is MDHEN and CDR2 is SYDVKM in the germline V gene. CDR3 nucleotide sequence: TGTGCCAGCAGTTCCCCGGAGGCGGGAGGACAAGAGACCCGGTACTTC. It specifies CASSSPEAGGQETRYF.

V and J are TRBV7-9 and TRBJ2-2, with 8 bases fitting TRBD1. Germline values: CDR1 SEHNR, CDR2 FQNEAQ (reference sequence). J lost 4 bases, V lost 4 bases, and 11 bases had no gene match. This CDR3 is 17 amino acids long. The CDR3 DNA sequence: TGTGCCAGCAGCTGGGGACTCAGGGGGCCCTTCACCGGGGAGCTGTTTTTT. This translates into CASSWGLRGPFTGELFF.

The sample holds a few counts of this clonotype. The V and J genes are TRBV14 and TRBJ2-1; D unresolved. The CDR3 loop spans 13 amino acids. Between the trimmed V and J ends, which lost 5 bases and 3 bases, there was a span of 8 bases. Germline loops: CDR1 SGHDN, CDR2 FVKESK. The CDR3 sequence is CASSANSYNEQFF. The CDR3 DNA reads TGTGCCAGCAGCGCTAATAGCTACAATGAGCAGTTCTTC.

This clonotype was seen ten or more times. This chain links TRBV7-9 with TRBJ2-3; 9 bases fit TRBD2. V lost 11 bases, J lost 1 base, and 10 bases stayed unmatched. The CDR3 runs to 15 residues. CDR1 SEHNR and CDR2 FQNEAQ come from the germline V gene (reference sequence). The CDR3 sequence is CAADHRTSGTDTQYF. For the CDR3, the DNA is TGTGCCGCCGACCATCGGACTAGCGGCACAGATACGCAGTATTTT.

The chain has TRBV6-2 or TRBV6-3 and TRBJ2-5, with no clear D. The CDR3 covers 14 residues. The V end lost 5 bases, the J end lost 5 bases, and 15 bases lay between the germline ends. Germline V gene lookup returns CDR1 MNHEY and CDR2 SVGEGT. The CDR3 nucleotides are TGTGCCAGCAGTGAGGAAATCGGGTTGGAGACCCAGTACTTC. The encoded protein is CASSEEIGLETQYF.

This clonotype was detected a few times. The genes are TRBV7-2 and TRBJ1-2; D perhaps matches TRBD1 (5 bases). V shed 4 bases and J shed 6 bases, with 15 bases lying between them. This CDR3 has 14 residues. Germline V gene lookup returns CDR1 SGHTA and CDR2 FQGNSA. CDR3 sequence reads: CASSSRGAQHGYTF. Written as DNA, the CDR3 is TGTGCCAGCAGCTCTAGAGGGGCGCAACATGGCTACACCTTC.

The rearrangement uses TRBV20-1 and TRBJ2-1; possibly TRBD2 for D (7 bases). Germline V CDR1 and CDR2: DFQATT, SNEGSKA (reference sequence). The ends were cut back, 5 bases at V and 1 base at J, with 15 bases in the middle. This CDR3 region has 15 residues. CDR3 bases: TGCAGTGCTCTGGACAGCGGGGAATCCTACAATGAGCAGTTCTTC. Protein: CSALDSGESYNEQFF.

This clonotype has just a few counts. This chain joins TRBV9 and TRBJ2-7; D unresolved. The CDR3 totals 14 residues. Trimming took off 2 bases at V and 0 bases at J, with 9 bases between the two ends. The germline CDR1 and CDR2 sequences are SGDLS and YYNGEE. The CDR3 DNA follows: TGTGCCAGCAGCGTCATCCGTTTCTCCTACGAGCAGTACGTC. Residues: CASSVIRFSYEQYV.